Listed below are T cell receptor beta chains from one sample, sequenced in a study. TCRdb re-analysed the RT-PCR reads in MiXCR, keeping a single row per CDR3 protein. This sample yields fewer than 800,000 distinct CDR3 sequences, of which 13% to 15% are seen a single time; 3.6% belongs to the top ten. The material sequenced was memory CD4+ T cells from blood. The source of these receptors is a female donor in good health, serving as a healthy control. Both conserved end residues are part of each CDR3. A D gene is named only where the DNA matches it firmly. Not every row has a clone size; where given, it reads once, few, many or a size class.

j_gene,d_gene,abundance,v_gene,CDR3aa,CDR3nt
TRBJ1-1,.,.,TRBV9,CASSESRFTEAFF,TGTGCCAGCAGCGAATCCAGGTTCACTGAAGCTTTCTTT
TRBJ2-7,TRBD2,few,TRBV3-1,CASSLGLAGATSYEQYF,TGTGCCAGCAGCCTGGGACTAGCGGGAGCCACCTCCTACGAGCAGTACTTC
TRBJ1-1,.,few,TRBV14,CASSLGTYTEAFF,TGTGCCAGCAGCTTAGGGACCTACACTGAAGCTTTCTTT
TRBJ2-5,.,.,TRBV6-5,CASSRHRVQETQYF,TGTGCCAGCAGCCGACACCGAGTACAAGAGACCCAGTACTTC
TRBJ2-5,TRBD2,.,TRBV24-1,CATSDPSGPLGETQYF,TGTGCCACCAGTGACCCTAGCGGCCCCCTCGGGGAGACCCAGTACTTC
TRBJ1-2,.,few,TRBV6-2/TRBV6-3,CASSFRRLGGYTF,TGTGCCAGCAGTTTCAGGCGGCTCGGAGGCTACACCTTC
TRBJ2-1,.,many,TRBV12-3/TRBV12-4,CASSLARERASSYNEQFF,TGTGCCAGCAGTTTAGCGCGTGAGCGGGCGAGCTCCTACAATGAGCAGTTCTTC
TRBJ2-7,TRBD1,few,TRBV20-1,CSASYRGNEQYF,TGCAGTGCTAGTTACAGGGGTAACGAGCAGTACTTC
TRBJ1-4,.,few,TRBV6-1,CASKPEGEKLFF,TGTGCCAGCAAGCCGGAAGGGGAAAAACTGTTTTTT
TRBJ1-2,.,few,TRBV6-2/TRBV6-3,CASSYSKLDSYTF,TGTGCCAGCAGTTACTCGAAACTGGATTCCTACACCTTC
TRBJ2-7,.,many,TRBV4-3,CASSQAPTEYEQYF,TGCGCCAGCAGCCAAGCTCCGACAGAGTACGAGCAGTACTTC
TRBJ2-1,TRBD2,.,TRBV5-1,CASSLVAGGLSEQFF,TGCGCCAGCAGCTTGGTCGCGGGAGGACTCAGTGAGCAGTTCTTC
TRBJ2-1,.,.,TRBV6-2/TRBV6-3,CASTSRATYNEQFF,TGTGCCAGCACGTCGAGGGCGACCTACAATGAGCAGTTCTTC
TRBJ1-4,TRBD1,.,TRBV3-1,CASSHLPGGINEKLFF,TGTGCCAGCAGCCACCTGCCAGGGGGCATCAATGAAAAACTGTTTTTT
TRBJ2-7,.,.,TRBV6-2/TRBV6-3,CASSSSSSHEQYF,TGTGCCAGCAGCTCCAGCAGCTCCCACGAGCAGTACTTC
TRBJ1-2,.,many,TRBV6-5,CASSSTFYGYTF,TGTGCCAGCAGCTCGACCTTCTATGGCTACACCTTC